This paragraph reports one TCR beta chain. Its antigen is currently unknown. Via MiXCR, TCRdb re-called the RT-PCR reads, giving one row per CDR3 protein. This sample has hundreds of thousands of distinct CDR3 sequences, with around a sixth found just once. Trimming left V 3 bases short and J 0 bases short, with 8 bases between. This CDR3 has 15 residues. The sample belongs to a study of response to subunit inactivated influenza vaccine. General study findings and limits: After each seasonal influenza vaccination, few new T cells are recruited, the authors suggested.

Sequenced here: PBMCs from blood, sampled roughly 5 days after vaccination. The sequence derives from a middle-aged man who received an inactivated influenza vaccine. The chain is built from TRBV12-3 or TRBV12-4 and TRBJ2-2; D uncertain. As DNA, the CDR3 is TGTGCCAGCAGTTTTTACGGATCGAACACCGGGGAGCTGTTTTTT. It translates to CASSFYGSNTGELFF.